A selection of T cell receptor beta chains follows, all from one sample in a study of blood T cell repertoires in COVID-19. The method was immunoSEQ multiplex PCR; TCRdb's version includes in-frame clones alone and lacks a portion of them. The sample includes about 180,000 clones, over 75% of them seen just once. Sample: PBMCs or T cells enriched from blood (not recorded which). The receptors here all came from a young woman who had recovered from COVID-19. Each CDR3 is given with its conserved first and last residue. The D gene is left open where the match is weak. Clone size, where shown, is once, few, many, or a class for clones that have expanded.

CASSFAARNPTYEQYF	TGTGCCAGCAGTTTTGCCGCGCGAAACCCTACCTACGAGCAGTACTTC	.	TRBV28	.	16	TRBJ2-7
CASSFYGDNYGYTF	TGTGCCAGCAGCTTCTATGGAGATAACTATGGCTACACCTTC	.	TRBV7-2	.	14	TRBJ1-2
CASSLGGGNTGELFF	TGCGCCAGCAGCTTGGGTGGAGGGAACACCGGGGAGCTGTTTTTT	.	TRBV5-1	.	15	TRBJ2-2
CASKYKPGAKNIQYF	TGTGCCAGTAAATATAAGCCCGGGGCCAAAAACATTCAGTACTTC	.	TRBV19	.	15	TRBJ2-4
CAWRAGGARWEQYF	TGTGCCTGGAGGGCCGGGGGGGCCCGGTGGGAGCAGTACTTC	TRBD2	TRBV30	.	14	TRBJ2-7
CAIQGGHEAFF	TGTGCCATCCAAGGGGGACACGAAGCTTTCTTT	.	TRBV19	.	11	TRBJ1-1
CASSFIPGQGYTGELFF	TGTGCCAGCAGCTTCATTCCGGGACAGGGGTACACCGGGGAGCTGTTTTTT	TRBD1	TRBV7-8	.	17	TRBJ2-2
CASSPQGAEAFF	TGTGCCAGCTCACCGCAGGGGGCTGAAGCTTTCTTT	TRBD1	TRBV18	once	12	TRBJ1-1
CASGGIDQPQHF	TGTGCCAGTGGGGGGATCGATCAGCCCCAGCATTTT	.	TRBV19	.	12	TRBJ1-5
CASSPNVANYGYTF	TGTGCCAGCAGCCCCAACGTAGCTAACTATGGCTACACCTTC	.	TRBV7-8	.	14	TRBJ1-2
CASSQEGGPTFF	TGCGCCAGCAGCCAAGAAGGGGGACCCACTTTCTTT	.	TRBV4-3	.	12	TRBJ1-1
CASRRAGNQPQHF	TGTGCCAGTCGTAGGGCCGGCAATCAGCCCCAGCATTTT	.	TRBV19	.	13	TRBJ1-5
CASSLEQGYGYTF	TGTGCCAGCAGCCTGGAACAGGGCTATGGCTACACCTTC	.	TRBV28	.	13	TRBJ1-2
CASSQDLAGGSYEQYF	TGCGCCAGCAGCCAAGATCTAGCGGGGGGAAGCTACGAGCAGTACTTC	TRBD2	TRBV4-3	.	16	TRBJ2-7
CASSTPGRNEQFF	TGTGCCAGCAGTACCCCCGGGAGGAATGAGCAGTTCTTC	TRBD2	TRBV6-5	.	13	TRBJ2-1
CASSYSLAGTSYEQYF	TGTGCCAGCAGTTACTCCCTAGCGGGGACTTCCTACGAGCAGTACTTC	TRBD2	TRBV6-2/TRBV6-3	.	16	TRBJ2-7
CASSHDARGRGNQPQHF	TGTGCCAGCAGCCATGATGCAAGGGGGCGCGGCAATCAGCCCCAGCATTTT	TRBD1	TRBV7-2	.	17	TRBJ1-5
CASTSGQGIHEQYF	TGTGCCAGCACCTCGGGACAGGGAATCCACGAGCAGTACTTC	TRBD1	TRBV6-5	.	14	TRBJ2-7
CASSQGLGQGGEQYF	TGTGCCAGCTCTCAGGGGTTAGGACAGGGCGGCGAGCAGTACTTC	TRBD1	TRBV19	.	15	TRBJ2-7
CASSQAAGGYGAQYF	TGTGCCAGCAGTCAAGCGGCGGGGGGGTATGGGGCGCAGTATTTT	TRBD2	TRBV27	.	15	TRBJ2-3
CASSRGLAGDNEQFF	TGTGCCAGCAGTCGGGGACTAGCGGGAGACAATGAGCAGTTCTTC	TRBD2	TRBV6-5	.	15	TRBJ2-1
CASSVEPSNTEAFF	TGCGCCAGCAGTGTCGAGCCGTCGAACACTGAAGCTTTCTTT	.	TRBV10-1	.	14	TRBJ1-1
CSASVRAGAREQFF	TGCAGTGCTAGTGTGCGGGCGGGAGCTCGCGAGCAGTTCTTC	TRBD2	TRBV20-1	.	14	TRBJ2-1
CASSAGQGAFNSPLHF	TGCGCCAGCAGCGCCGGACAGGGGGCTTTTAATTCACCCCTCCACTTT	TRBD1	TRBV10-2	.	16	TRBJ1-6
CASDKGASWYTEAFF	TGTGCCAGCGACAAGGGGGCGAGTTGGTACACTGAAGCTTTCTTT	TRBD1	TRBV6-5	.	15	TRBJ1-1
CASSLAVRGMGDYGYTF	TGTGCCAGCAGCTTGGCCGTTAGAGGGATGGGAGACTATGGCTACACCTTC	.	TRBV5-8	.	17	TRBJ1-2
CASSQDRINSYEQYF	TGTGCCAGCTCACAGGACAGGATTAACTCCTACGAGCAGTACTTC	TRBD1	TRBV18	.	15	TRBJ2-7
CASSLGANTEAFF	TGTGCCAGCAGCTTGGGAGCGAACACTGAAGCTTTCTTT	.	TRBV7-8	.	13	TRBJ1-1
CASTEGTANYGYTF	TGTGCCAGCACAGAAGGGACAGCGAATTATGGCTACACCTTC	TRBD1	TRBV2	.	14	TRBJ1-2
CASSLGGTGNEKLFF	TGTGCCAGCAGTTTGGGGGGGACAGGAAATGAAAAACTGTTTTTT	TRBD1	TRBV28	once	15	TRBJ1-4
CSARLIDTIYF	TGCAGTGCCCGACTCATCGACACCATATATTTT	.	TRBV20-1	.	11	TRBJ1-3
CASSDGSFNQPQHF	TGTGCCAGCAGCGACGGGTCCTTCAATCAGCCCCAGCATTTT	.	TRBV9	.	14	TRBJ1-5
CASSEFGTPPYNEQFF	TGTGCCAGCAGTGAATTCGGGACTCCGCCCTACAATGAGCAGTTCTTC	.	TRBV2	few	16	TRBJ2-1
CASSLGRRGQKVNEKLFF	TGCGCCAGCAGCTTGGGCCGCAGGGGGCAAAAAGTTAATGAAAAACTGTTTTTT	TRBD1	TRBV5-1	.	18	TRBJ1-4
CASSQDRANNSPLHF	TGCGCCAGCAGCCAAGACAGGGCAAATAATTCACCCCTCCACTTT	.	TRBV4-1	.	15	TRBJ1-6
CASSGLAGEYTDTQYF	TGTGCCAGCAGTGGGCTAGCGGGGGAATACACAGATACGCAGTATTTT	TRBD2	TRBV2	.	16	TRBJ2-3
CASTLGTGLNYEQYF	TGTGCCAGCACCCTCGGGACAGGGTTGAACTACGAGCAGTACTTC	TRBD1	TRBV28	.	15	TRBJ2-7
CATSRAQGATGNTIYF	TGTGCCACCAGCAGAGCACAGGGGGCGACTGGAAACACCATATATTTT	TRBD1	TRBV15	.	16	TRBJ1-3
CASSRFDRGTEAFF	TGTGCCAGCAGCCGCTTCGACAGGGGAACTGAAGCTTTCTTT	TRBD1	TRBV14	.	14	TRBJ1-1
CASSVDRLAGGTDTQYF	TGTGCCAGCAGCGTAGATAGACTAGCGGGGGGCACAGATACGCAGTATTTT	TRBD2	TRBV9	.	17	TRBJ2-3
CASSSAGGLGNTIYF	TGCGCCAGCAGCTCGGCAGGGGGCTTAGGAAACACCATATATTTT	TRBD1	TRBV5-1	.	15	TRBJ1-3
CASRTDRGENEQFF	TGTGCCAGCAGAACCGACAGGGGCGAGAATGAGCAGTTCTTC	TRBD1	TRBV27	.	14	TRBJ2-1
CASSLGGINEQFF	TGTGCCAGCAGTTTGGGGGGGATCAATGAGCAGTTCTTC	TRBD2	TRBV7-3	.	13	TRBJ2-1
CASRPGLQSRSNEQFF	TGTGCCAGCAGGCCGGGTTTACAATCGCGGTCCAATGAGCAGTTCTTC	.	TRBV7-9	.	16	TRBJ2-1
CASSLMDSSYEQYF	TGTGCCAGCAGCTTAATGGACAGCTCCTACGAGCAGTACTTC	.	TRBV7-2	.	14	TRBJ2-7
CASSQDLGQGINYGYTF	TGTGCCAGCAGCCAAGATTTGGGACAGGGGATTAACTATGGCTACACCTTC	TRBD1	TRBV14	.	17	TRBJ1-2
CASSPRTSGGELFF	TGTGCCAGCAGCCCCCGGACTAGCGGCGGGGAGCTGTTTTTT	TRBD2	TRBV11-3	once	14	TRBJ2-2
CASSMGSRVAGELFF	TGTGCCAGTAGTATGGGATCCAGGGTCGCCGGGGAGCTGTTTTTT	.	TRBV19	once	15	TRBJ2-2
CASSHPTRGGQGAYEQYF	TGTGCCAGCAGTCATCCAACCCGAGGGGGGCAGGGGGCCTACGAGCAGTACTTC	.	TRBV7-8	.	18	TRBJ2-7
CASSLGRRELYEQYF	TGTGCCAGCAGCTTGGGCAGGCGAGAGCTATACGAGCAGTACTTC	.	TRBV7-2	.	15	TRBJ2-7
CASSWTGGEAFF	TGTGCCAGTAGCTGGACAGGGGGAGAAGCTTTCTTT	TRBD1	TRBV19	.	12	TRBJ1-1
CASSGQGSRTEAFF	TGTGCCAGCTCGGGACAGGGGTCTCGCACTGAAGCTTTCTTT	TRBD1	TRBV2	.	14	TRBJ1-1
CASSLTGTSFEQFF	TGTGCCAGCAGTCTAACCGGGACTAGCTTTGAGCAGTTCTTC	TRBD2	TRBV6-4	.	14	TRBJ2-1